One sample yielded the 5 T cell receptor beta chains listed below, sequenced in a study of CD8+ T cells in alopecia areata. Investigators isolated RNA and reverse transcribed it into cDNA to act as the sequencing template. TCRdb's table, derived via immunoSEQ multiplex PCR, lists solely in-frame clones and lacks some. The data show about 270,000 clones, with approximately 60% seen just once and 0.75% to 0.95% held by the top ten. Treatment here: oral pan-JAK inhibitor, 5-10 mg twice daily. This specimen consisted of CD4+ T cells sorted from blood, obtained around week 54, from a patient treated with tofacitinib. The receptors shown here come from a human donor with alopecia areata.

J is TRBJ1-4 and V is TRBV15; perhaps TRBD1 as D (6 bases). V lost 11 bases and J lost 7, with 11 bases in between. The V gene's germline CDR1 is LNHNV and CDR2 YYDKDF (reference sequence). The CDR3 contains 11 residues. The CDR3 sequence is CAAGGSEKLFF. For the CDR3, the DNA is TGTGCCGCCGGGGGCAGTGAAAAACTGTTTTTT.

This clone was seen just once. The rearrangement joins TRBV27 to TRBJ1-2, with a tentative D call TRBD1 (6 bases). Germline CDR1 MNHEY, CDR2 SMNVEV (reference sequence). The V and J ends lost 5 bases and 8 bases respectively, with 15 bases between them. This CDR3 contains 13 residues. The CDR3 nucleotides read TGTGCCAGCAGTCTTGGGGGGCGAGGAGGCTACACCTTC. Protein sequence: CASSLGGRGGYTF.

The gene calls are TRBV6-5 and TRBJ2-3, with 7 bases fitting TRBD1. Germline CDR1 and CDR2: MNHEY and SVGAGI. This CDR3 contains 15 residues. V lost 6 bases and J lost 2; bases outside the gene matches: 8. The DNA for the CDR3 is TGTGCCAGCAGGAATCGGGACAGATACACAGATACGCAGTATTTT. As protein: CASRNRDRYTDTQYF.

The chain links TRBV18 to TRBJ1-5, with 9 bases identical to TRBD1. There are 16 residues in the CDR3. The V gene end was trimmed by 0 bases and the J gene end by 2 bases; junction bases not matched to a gene: 2. Germline V lookup: CDR1 KGHSH, CDR2 LQKENI. As DNA, the CDR3 is TGTGCCAGCTCACCACCGGGGGACAGGGGCAATCAGCCCCAGCATTTT. Amino acids: CASSPPGDRGNQPQHF. The entire variable domain, with the rest obtained from reference TRBV18 and TRBJ1-5, is as follows: NAGVMQNPRHLVRRRGQEARLRCSPMKGHSHVYWYRQLPEEGLKFMVYLQKENIIDESGMPKERFSAEFPKEGPSILRIQQVVRGDSAAYFCASSPPGDRGNQPQHFGDGTRLSIL.

There are a few counts of this clone. The chain combines TRBV7-4 with TRBJ1-4; D unclear. The CDR3 loop spans 13 amino acids. V was cut by 3 bases and J by 6 bases, with 8 bases left in between. Germline CDR1 and CDR2: SGHVT and SQSDAQ. CDR3 sequence reads: CASSLMRDEKLFF. DNA for the CDR3: TGTGCCAGCAGCTTGATGCGGGATGAAAAACTGTTTTTT.